This TCR beta chain was recovered during a study of blood T cell repertoires in COVID-19. In the study overall: Sites in the United States, Italy and Spain provided acute and convalescent COVID-19 samples. Sources were T cells, B-cell-depleted T cells, or PBMCs; the material itself was cDNA or gDNA.

CDR1 LGHDT and CDR2 YNNKEL come from the germline V gene (reference sequence). Trimming took off 0 bases at V and 7 bases at J, with 13 bases between the two ends. This CDR3 is built from 16 residues. As originally analysed: Amplified reference gene primers provided the basis for estimating nucleated cell counts. Profiling relied on immunoSEQ multiplex PCR, and the TCRdb table lists in-frame clones only, not all of them. V, J and clone size were drawn from that table, and D and trimming were deduced from the DNA. This sample has approximately 87,000 clones; around 80% occur once, and the top ten carry 15% to 19%.

Sequencing was performed on peripheral blood. V and J are TRBV3-1 (or the pseudogene TRBV3-2) and TRBJ1-6; TRBD1 might be the D (6 bases). This sequence originates from an elderly woman with acute or convalescent COVID-19. CDR3 DNA: TGTGCCAGCAGCCAAGAAGTTAGGGGGACAAATTCACCCCTCCACTTT. It yields the protein CASSQEVRGTNSPLHF.